A single sample gave rise to the 5 T cell receptor beta chains below, sequenced in a study of CD8+CD57+ T cells in acquired aplastic anemia. Both TCR beta VDJ combination and CDR3 sequence profiling were carried out. Genomic DNA was the template for this profiling. Using its own MiXCR run on the reads, TCRdb lists one record per CDR3 protein. The sample lists hundreds of thousands of distinct CDR3 sequences; just under 70% were seen once. The sample comprised sorted CD4+, CD8+, or CD8+CD57+ T cells (not recorded which) from PBMCs. These TCRs come from a human donor in good health, serving as a control.

In the case of this clonotype: A much larger clone lies one base from this, so it may be a read error. The chain links TRBV19 to TRBJ2-7, with a weak D call TRBD2 (6 bases). CDR3 size: 15 residues. Germline V CDR1 and CDR2: LNHDA, SQIVND (reference sequence). The CDR3 protein is CTSSRTWGDLYEQYF. The CDR3 DNA follows: TGTACCAGTAGTCGGACCTGGGGGGATTTATACGAGCAGTACTTC.

The chain has TRBV20-1 and TRBJ2-2, with D hard to call. This CDR3 contains 12 residues. Per the germline V gene, CDR1 is DFQATT and CDR2 is SNEGSKA (reference sequence). Trimming shortened V by 0 bases and J by 7 bases, and 6 bases separated the two germline ends. The DNA of the CDR3 is TGCAGTGCTAGAGAGGCCAACGGGGAGCTGTTTTTT. Amino acids: CSAREANGELFF.

Turning to this clonotype: One end of the junction does not line up with germline, which may come from a read error. The rearrangement links TRBV4-2 to TRBJ1-1, with 9 nucleotides matching TRBD1. Germline-derived CDR1 and CDR2 are LGHNA and YNFKEQ. CDR3 length equals 17 residues. CDR3 loop: CASSQVGEGQGNTEAFF. In DNA form, the CDR3 reads TGTGCCAGCAGCCAAGTCGGGGAGGGACAGGGAAACACTGAGGCTTTCTTT.

Note on this clonotype: The CDR3 end shows no conserved phenylalanine or tryptophan, and so a read error is likely. The genes are TRBV9 and TRBJ2-7; D gene uncertain. Germline V gives CDR1 SGDLS, CDR2 YYNGEE. V shed 0 bases and J shed 0 bases, with 7 bases lying between them. This CDR3 has 14 amino acids. The CDR3 sequence is CASSVGADSYEQYL. Written as DNA, the CDR3 is TGTGCCAGCAGCGTAGGGGCGGACTCCTACGAGCAGTACCTC.

This clonotype showed up many times. The chain uses TRBV7-9 and TRBJ2-3; D unresolved. The CDR3 is 10 residues long. Trimming left V 8 bases short and J 4 bases short, with 4 bases between. Germline V gene sequence: CDR1 SEHNR, CDR2 FQNEAQ (reference sequence). CDR3 region: CASRADTQYF. The CDR3, as DNA: TGTGCCAGCCGCGCAGATACGCAGTATTTT.